This passage covers 21 T cell receptor beta chains from one sample sequenced in a study of CD8+ T cells in alopecia areata. Reverse transcription of extracted RNA yielded cDNA, which provided the sequencing template. Assay: immunoSEQ multiplex PCR; the TCRdb copy retains only in-frame clones and omits some. Counted here are roughly 120,000 clones, 50% to 75% occurring once; the ten biggest clones make up approximately 12%. Documented treatment: oral pan-JAK inhibitor, 5-10 mg twice daily. The sequenced sample was CD8+ T cells sorted from blood, obtained at week 24, from a patient treated with tofacitinib. The receptors here all came from a human donor with alopecia areata.

This clone was found once. The chain carries TRBV13 and TRBJ1-1; TRBD1 agrees at 8 bases. The V and J ends lost 3 bases and 7 bases, in that order; junction bases with no gene match: 7. This CDR3 has 14 residues. Germline CDR1 PRHDT, CDR2 FYEKMQ (reference sequence). The CDR3 sequence: CASSFYGQGVEAFF. CDR3 DNA sequence: TGTGCCAGCAGCTTTTACGGACAGGGAGTTGAAGCTTTCTTT. The full variable domain, completed using reference TRBV13 and TRBJ1-1, is AAGVIQSPRHLIKEKRETATLKCYPIPRHDTVYWYQQGPGQDPQFLISFYEKMQSDKGSIPDRFSAQQFSDYHSELNMSSLELGDSALYFCASSFYGQGVEAFFGQGTRLTVV.

The chain employs TRBV6-6 and TRBJ1-4; possible D gene TRBD1, 6 bases. Germline V gene lookup returns CDR1 MNHNY and CDR2 SVGAGI (reference sequence). Trimming stripped 8 bases from V and 4 bases from J, with 11 bases between. The CDR3 has 13 residues. The CDR3 is CASLGGNNEKLFF. The CDR3, as DNA: TGTGCCAGCCTAGGGGGGAATAATGAAAAACTGTTTTTT.

The chain links TRBV5-6 to TRBJ1-1; D may be TRBD1 (6 bases). With 2 bases removed from V and 7 bases from J, the gap between germline ends came to 9 bases. Germline V CDR1 and CDR2: SGHDT, YYEEEE. The CDR3 spans 12 residues. CDR3 DNA sequence: TGTGCCAGCAGCTTCCCGGGACATGAAGCTTTCTTT. It specifies CASSFPGHEAFF. Together with reference TRBV5-6 and TRBJ1-1, the CDR3 gives the full variable domain: DAGVTQSPTHLIKTRGQQVTLRCSPKSGHDTVSWYQQALGQGPQFIFQYYEEEERQRGNFPDRFSGHQFPNYSSELNVNALLLGDSALYLCASSFPGHEAFFGQGTRLTVV.

The chain employs TRBV7-9 and TRBJ1-1; D is unresolved. The CDR3 runs to 15 residues. Germline V gene data show CDR1 as SEHNR and CDR2 as FQNEAQ (reference sequence). The V end was cut by 3 bases, the J end by 0 bases, with 11 bases between. The CDR3 loop is CASSLLGGVNTEAFF. Written as DNA, the CDR3 is TGTGCCAGCAGCTTGCTTGGCGGGGTGAACACTGAAGCTTTCTTT.

This chain joins TRBV5-6 and TRBJ1-4; a weak D match, TRBD1 (5 bases). The germline V and J ends were trimmed by 3 bases and 1 base, with 13 bases remaining between them. CDR1 and CDR2 from the germline V gene are SGHDT and YYEEEE. The CDR3 has 16 amino acids. The DNA for the CDR3 is TGTGCCAGCAGCTGGCTTGATGGGGGAACTAATGAAAAACTGTTTTTT. It codes for CASSWLDGGTNEKLFF.

The CDR3 sequence is CASRGQSYEQYF. The DNA of the CDR3 is TGTGCCAGCAGAGGACAGTCCTACGAGCAGTACTTC. This chain links TRBV6-5 with TRBJ2-7, with D perhaps TRBD1 (6 bases). The V gene lost 6 bases and the J gene lost 1 base, with 7 bases spanning the gap. The CDR3 spans 12 residues. Germline CDR1 is MNHEY and CDR2 is SVGAGI.

The gene calls are TRBV4-1 and TRBJ1-5, with TRBD1 matching over 7 bases. The CDR3 has 18 amino acids. With 4 bases clipped from V and 4 bases from J, the junction kept 16 bases outside the gene matches. Germline V gene data show CDR1 as MGHRA and CDR2 as YSYEKL. CDR3 sequence reads: CASSPLPPKGQLNQPQHF. For the CDR3, the DNA is TGCGCCAGCAGCCCACTCCCACCAAAGGGACAGTTGAATCAGCCCCAGCATTTT.

The chain links TRBV5-6 to TRBJ2-7, with unresolved D. V lost 4 bases, J lost 2 bases, and 10 bases lay in between. The CDR3 contains 13 residues. Germline CDR1 and CDR2: SGHDT and YYEEEE. CDR3 bases: TGTGCCAGCAGCGCCGGCCGGACCTACGAGCAGTACTTC. Translation gives CASSAGRTYEQYF.

The chain carries TRBV5-1 and TRBJ2-3; 9 bases agree with TRBD1. The germline CDR1 and CDR2 sequences are SGHRS and YFSETQ. The CDR3 covers 15 residues. V trimming: 4 bases; J trimming: 2 bases; junction bases outside the gene matches: 5. CDR3 amino acids: CASSDRDRATDTQYF. The CDR3 DNA reads TGCGCCAGCAGCGACCGGGACAGGGCCACAGATACGCAGTATTTT.

The chain links TRBV30 to TRBJ2-1; D gene ambiguous. CDR3 length equals 13 residues. V gave up 5 bases and J gave up 8 bases, with 16 bases separating them. Germline CDR1 GTSNPN, CDR2 SVGIG (reference sequence). The CDR3 bases are TGTGCCTGGGATGAGACACGGCTGGATGAGCAGTTCTTC. Translated: CAWDETRLDEQFF. Looking up the rest from reference TRBV30 and TRBJ2-1 gives the full variable domain: SQTIHQWPATLVQPVGSPLSLECTVEGTSNPNLYWYRQAAGRGLQLLFYSVGIGQISSEVPQNLSASRPQDRQFILSSKKLLLSDSGFYLCAWDETRLDEQFFGPGTRLTVL.

This clone has only a few counts. The J gene is TRBJ2-3, the V gene TRBV27, with 11 bases that match TRBD2. V was clipped by 5 bases and J by 5 bases; unmatched bases: 9. The V gene's germline CDR1 is MNHEY and CDR2 SMNVEV (reference sequence). The CDR3 has 16 amino acids. CDR3 residues: CASSTRLAGIVDTQYF. The CDR3 DNA reads as TGTGCCAGCAGTACAAGACTAGCGGGGATAGTAGATACGCAGTATTTT.

The chain couples TRBV27 to TRBJ2-5, with TRBD1 matching over 7 bases. Trimming at V came to 6 bases and at J to 5 bases, leaving 6 bases not matched to a gene. The germline gives CDR1 MNHEY, CDR2 SMNVEV (reference sequence). The CDR3 runs to 13 residues. CDR3 coding DNA: TGTGCCAGCAGCTCGACAGGGTTGGAGACCCAGTACTTC. Protein product: CASSSTGLETQYF.

The V gene is TRBV6-5, the J gene TRBJ2-7; perhaps TRBD1 as D (6 bases). V lost 7 bases and J lost 6, with 13 bases in between. CDR1 is MNHEY, CDR2 SVGAGI, per germline. The CDR3 has 12 amino acids. This CDR3 reads CASTTGRAEQYF. The DNA for the CDR3 is TGTGCCAGCACTACAGGGCGCGCCGAGCAGTACTTC.

This chain joins TRBV2 and TRBJ2-7, with 10 bases that match TRBD1. The CDR3 loop spans 15 amino acids. Trimming cost V 8 bases and J 1 base; bases outside gene matches: 8. Germline V gives CDR1 SNHLY, CDR2 FYNNEI. In nucleotides, the CDR3 is TGTGCCAGCTACGGGACAGGGGAGGCATCCTACGAGCAGTACTTC. Translated: CASYGTGEASYEQYF.

The gene calls are TRBV20-1 and TRBJ1-1; the D is unclear. From germline, CDR1 is DFQATT and CDR2 SNEGSKA (reference sequence). The CDR3 consists of 11 residues. Trimming shortened V by 2 bases and J by 8 bases, and 9 bases separated the two germline ends. The CDR3 sequence is CSARQYLEAFF. CDR3 nucleotides: TGCAGTGCTAGACAGTACTTAGAAGCTTTCTTT.

This chain links TRBV6-5 with TRBJ2-3; TRBD2 matches at 7 bases. Germline loops: CDR1 MNHEY, CDR2 SVGAGI. The CDR3 extends over 13 amino acids. The V gene end was trimmed by 2 bases and the J gene end by 11 bases; junction bases not matched to a gene: 7. The CDR3 spells CASSYGDYSRQYF. The CDR3 coding sequence is TGTGCCAGCAGTTACGGGGACTACAGTAGGCAGTATTTT.

The V gene is TRBV20-1, the J gene TRBJ2-1; D is unclear. Between the trimmed V and J ends, which lost 2 bases and 9 bases, there was a span of 8 bases. The CDR3 has 11 residues. Germline V gene lookup returns CDR1 DFQATT and CDR2 SNEGSKA (reference sequence). The CDR3: CSARKDGEQFF. The CDR3 DNA follows: TGCAGTGCTAGAAAGGATGGTGAGCAGTTCTTC.

J is TRBJ1-1 and V is TRBV7-8; D uncertain. The CDR3 is made up of 15 amino acids. Germline V gene data show CDR1 as SGHVS and CDR2 as FQNEAQ. V gave up 5 bases and J gave up 1 base, with 14 bases separating them. The CDR3: CASSPLGRSNTEAFF. The CDR3 DNA follows: TGTGCCAGCAGCCCGCTCGGAAGGTCGAACACTGAAGCTTTCTTT.

The rearrangement uses TRBV4-3 and TRBJ2-2; 10 bases match TRBD1. Germline V CDR1 and CDR2: LGHNA, YSLEER. This CDR3 is built from 17 residues. V gave up 3 bases and J gave up 4 bases; unmatched junction bases: 8. The CDR3 DNA sequence: TGCGCCAGCAGCCACCCTGACAGGGGGCTAAGCACCGGGGAGCTGTTTTTT. Its translation is CASSHPDRGLSTGELFF.

CDR3 region: CASSEDRGYGYTF. The CDR3 DNA reads TGCGCCAGCAGTGAGGACAGGGGCTATGGCTACACCTTC. V usage is TRBV10-2 and J usage is TRBJ1-2, with 8 bases matching TRBD1. There are 13 residues in the CDR3. With V trimmed by 2 bases and J by 4 bases, 0 bases remained unmatched. The germline V gene has CDR1 WSHSY and CDR2 SAAADI.

This chain uses TRBV7-9 with TRBJ1-5; D is ambiguous. Germline assignment: CDR1 SEHNR and CDR2 FQNEAQ (reference sequence). This CDR3 spans 11 amino acids. The V end lost 6 bases, the J end lost 9 bases, and 9 bases lay between the germline ends. The CDR3 here is CASSHEGPQHF. The CDR3 bases are TGTGCCAGCAGTCACGAAGGGCCCCAGCATTTT.